Shown below are 13 T cell receptor beta chains from a single sample sequenced in a study of blood T cell repertoires in COVID-19. TCRdb's table, derived via immunoSEQ multiplex PCR, lists solely in-frame clones and lacks some. The repertoire consists of under 45,000 clones, with 80% to 90% occurring once and the leading ten covering over 9%. The specimen was peripheral blood. These receptors were collected from a human donor in a cohort sampled during active COVID-19.

This chain links TRBV3-1 (or the pseudogene TRBV3-2) with TRBJ2-3, with D perhaps matching TRBD2 (5 bases). The CDR3 is 17 residues long. CDR1 LGHDT and CDR2 YNNKEL come from the germline V gene (reference sequence). With 1 base removed from V and 0 bases from J, the gap between germline ends came to 14 bases. CDR3 protein: CASSQGRPDSSTDTQYF. CDR3 DNA: TGTGCCAGCAGCCAAGGAAGACCGGACTCCAGCACAGATACGCAGTATTTT.

The rearrangement links TRBV10-1 to TRBJ2-7; D is unresolved. Trimming cost V 0 bases and J 3 bases, with 12 bases left between them. Germline CDR1 and CDR2: WNHNN and SYGVQD (reference sequence). The CDR3 spans 15 residues. This CDR3 reads CASSESPQDFYEQYF. The CDR3 DNA reads TGCGCCAGCAGTGAGTCGCCACAAGACTTCTACGAGCAGTACTTC.

The genes are TRBV11-2 and TRBJ1-4; perhaps TRBD1 as D (6 bases). V was clipped by 4 bases and J by 8 bases, with 14 bases between them. This CDR3 has 14 residues. Germline lookup yields CDR1 SGHAT and CDR2 FQNNGV. The CDR3 sequence is CASSSGQFGEKLFF. The CDR3 DNA follows: TGTGCCAGCAGCTCTGGACAGTTCGGGGAAAAACTGTTTTTT.

This clone came up once. The rearrangement uses TRBV15 and TRBJ2-3; weak D call: TRBD2 (5 bases). The CDR3 totals 15 residues. V shed 5 bases and J shed 0 bases, with 12 bases lying between them. Germline CDR1 and CDR2: LNHNV and YYDKDF (reference sequence). Here the CDR3 reads CATSLDSSSTDTQYF. Here the CDR3 DNA reads TGTGCCACCAGCCTGGACTCATCTAGCACAGATACGCAGTATTTT.

The chain joins TRBV28 to TRBJ2-1; 10 bases align to TRBD2. Germline V gene lookup returns CDR1 MDHEN and CDR2 SYDVKM. CDR3 length equals 17 residues. The trim removed 5 bases at V and 5 bases at J, leaving 12 bases unmatched. In DNA, the CDR3 is TGTGCCAGCAGTGCGAAGCTGGGACTAGCGTTAGACAATGAGCAGTTCTTC. It is translated as CASSAKLGLALDNEQFF.

The chain uses TRBV5-1 and TRBJ1-2; perhaps TRBD1 as D (5 bases). The germline V gene encodes CDR1 SGHRS and CDR2 YFSETQ. V was pared by 0 bases and J by 6 bases, with 12 bases between. The CDR3 totals 14 residues. The CDR3 coding sequence is TGCGCCAGCAGCTTGGAGTCAGGGTCTGATGGCTACACCTTC. This sequence encodes CASSLESGSDGYTF.

This sequence joins TRBV3-1 (or the pseudogene TRBV3-2) and TRBJ2-7; D call uncertain. V was cut by 1 base and J by 6 bases, with 7 bases left in between. The CDR3 is 12 residues long. Looked up from germline, CDR1 is LGHDT and CDR2 is YNNKEL (reference sequence). Here the CDR3 DNA reads TGTGCCAGCAGCCAAGTGGTGAGCGAGCAGTACTTC. Translation gives CASSQVVSEQYF.

The chain links TRBV30 to TRBJ2-5; 8 bases are a match to TRBD2. After removal of 2 bases from V and 5 bases from J, the junction contained 16 bases not matched to a gene. CDR1 is GTSNPN and CDR2 is SVGIG in the germline V gene (reference sequence). This CDR3 has 17 amino acids. The CDR3 DNA reads TGTGCCTGGAGTCCGATATATAGCGGGGACGGGGGGGAGACCCAGTACTTC. It yields the protein CAWSPIYSGDGGETQYF.

This clone was seen only a few times. The chain uses TRBV5-1 and TRBJ2-7; 7 positions match TRBD1. The V and J ends lost 1 base and 5 bases, in that order; junction bases with no gene match: 0. CDR1 SGHRS and CDR2 YFSETQ come from the germline V gene. This CDR3 is 12 amino acids long. The CDR3 reads CASSLRGHEQYF. The CDR3 nucleotides read TGCGCCAGCAGCTTGAGGGGGCACGAGCAGTACTTC.

The CDR3 DNA follows: TGTGCCAGCAGCTTAGGTGGCTGGAATGAGCAGTTCTTC. It translates to CASSLGGWNEQFF. This chain links TRBV7-2 with TRBJ2-1; D is unresolved. CDR1 and CDR2 (germline): SGHTA, FQGNSA. The CDR3 covers 13 residues. V was shortened by 1 base and J by 7 bases, with 8 bases between the two germline ends.

Note on this clone: One end of the junction does not line up with germline, which may come from a read error. This rearrangement joins TRBV5-4 to TRBJ2-5; D perhaps matches TRBD2 (5 bases). Germline-derived CDR1 and CDR2 are SGHNT and YYREEE (reference sequence). This CDR3 spans 12 amino acids. CDR3 in DNA: TGTGCCAGCAGCCGGGATAAACACACCGGGGACTTC. This codes for CASSRDKHTGDF.

This chain joins TRBV7-2 and TRBJ2-3; D is unresolved. Trimming pared 2 bases from V and 2 bases from J, leaving 8 bases between. CDR1 SGHTA and CDR2 FQGNSA come from the germline V gene. The CDR3 is made up of 14 amino acids. CDR3 nucleotide sequence: TGTGCCAGCAGCTTATTATCAGACACAGATACGCAGTATTTT. Protein sequence: CASSLLSDTDTQYF.

The genes are TRBV18 and TRBJ2-7; TRBD2 matches 13 bases. The CDR3 runs to 15 residues. Trimming took 6 bases from V and 1 from J; bases not matched to a gene: 3. Germline CDR1 and CDR2: KGHSH and LQKENI. CDR3: CASSAGLAGSYEQYF. CDR3 sequence (DNA): TGTGCCAGCTCCGCGGGACTAGCGGGGTCCTACGAGCAGTACTTC.